This TCR beta chain was retrieved from a study of T cell responses to AZD1222 COVID-19 vaccine. The V and J ends lost 5 bases and 4 bases, in that order; junction bases with no gene match: 4. CDR3 length: 15 residues. Germline V CDR1 and CDR2: MRHNA, SNTAGT. Profiling relied on immunoSEQ multiplex PCR, and the TCRdb table lists in-frame clones only, not all of them. The sample shows roughly 110,000 clones, approximately 88% of them seen only once. This clone was seen only a few times. This clonotype was sampled from an adult who received the AZD1222 COVID-19 vaccine. The chain carries TRBV6-4 and TRBJ2-2, with 10 bases matching TRBD1. Specimen: peripheral blood, collected 28 days after the second AZD1222 dose. Here the CDR3 reads CASSPGQGTTGELFF. The CDR3 nucleotides read TGTGCCAGCAGTCCGGGACAGGGGACCACCGGGGAGCTGTTTTTT.